This T cell receptor beta chain derives from a study of T-cell reconstitution after alpha-beta-depleted transplantation in children. Worth noting for this clonotype: The target antigen is unknown. Its ends do not fully match the called genes, so a read error is possible.

Unique molecular identifiers were built into the TCRbeta library. TCRdb recomputed calls from the PCR reads with MiXCR, one row per CDR3 protein. In the table there are hundreds of thousands of distinct CDR3 sequences, roughly a quarter of which are singletons. Study observations and caveats: The origin of alpha-beta T cells about two months after transplant was reportedly several hundred expanded graft clones. A year post-transplant, T-cell counts and diversity derived mostly from newly produced T cells.

This CDR3 is built from 13 residues. The sequencing used PBMCs, mostly from graft donor cells, collected 360 days after TCRalphabeta/CD19-depleted stem cell transplant. The source is a female patient between 2 and 10 years old who had a stem cell transplant for congenital amegakaryocytic thrombocytopenia, so the T cells may come from the graft donor. The V gene is TRBV12-3 or TRBV12-4, the J gene TRBJ1-5, with D possibly TRBD1 on 5 matching bases. CDR3 coding DNA: TGTGCCAGCAGCCTCCGACAGAATCAGCCCGAGCATTTT. The encoded protein is CASSLRQNQPEHF.